The 4 T cell receptor beta chains presented below share a single source sample, sequenced in a study of T cell responses to AZD1222 COVID-19 vaccine. Sequencing was performed with immunoSEQ multiplex PCR; in TCRdb, only in-frame clones are kept and a portion is missing. The sample yields more than 70,000 clones, approximately 90% seen once. The sample was peripheral blood, taken 28 days after the second AZD1222 dose. The receptor source for this set is an adult who received the AZD1222 COVID-19 vaccine.

The V and J genes are TRBV29-1 and TRBJ2-5; TRBD1 matches at 7 bases. Germline CDR1 and CDR2: SQVTM and ANQGSEA. The V segment lost 3 bases and the J segment 10 bases; nucleotides outside the gene matches: 11. The CDR3 is 13 residues long. CDR3 in DNA: TGCAGCGTTGATGGGAAAGGGGGCGAGTTCCAGTACTTC. This gives the protein CSVDGKGGEFQYF.

The chain carries TRBV3-1 (or the pseudogene TRBV3-2) and TRBJ1-2; D call uncertain. V was clipped by 5 bases and J by 4 bases, with 14 bases between them. Looked up from germline, CDR1 is LGHDT and CDR2 is YNNKEL (reference sequence). CDR3 length: 14 amino acids. As DNA, the CDR3 is TGTGCCAGCAGCGTTGTTGGCGAGGCCTATGGCTACACCTTC. It specifies CASSVVGEAYGYTF.

This clone came up once. The chain recombines TRBV9 with TRBJ2-2, with TRBD2 matching 9 bases. The CDR3 length is 16 residues. CDR1 SGDLS and CDR2 YYNGEE come from the germline V gene. V lost 3 bases to trimming and J lost 0 bases; unmatched junction nucleotides: 3. CDR3 region: CASSGAGGTNTGELFF. In DNA, the CDR3 is TGTGCCAGCAGCGGGGCGGGAGGGACGAACACCGGGGAGCTGTTTTTT. Combining the CDR3 with reference TRBV9 and TRBJ2-2 gives the whole variable domain DSGVTQTPKHLITATGQRVTLRCSPRSGDLSVYWYQQSLDQGLQFLIQYYNGEERAKGNILERFSAQQFPDLHSELNLSSLELGDSALYFCASSGAGGTNTGELFFGEGSRLTVL.

The CDR3 region has the DNA TGTGCCAGTAGTGCGTACTATGGCTACACCTTC. As protein: CASSAYYGYTF. J is TRBJ1-2 and V is TRBV19; no definite D call. CDR3 length: 11 residues. Germline values: CDR1 LNHDA, CDR2 SQIVND (reference sequence). Trimming took off 5 bases at V and 3 bases at J, with 4 bases between the two ends.